Below are 10 T cell receptor beta chains sequenced from a single sample in a study of CD8 T cells in ankylosing spondylitis. Regarding the study as a whole: Roughly 8 highly homologous variants made up a TCR beta motif that seemed to typify ankylosing spondylitis blood.

Antigens of these TCRs are unknown. TCRdb redid the calling of the 5' RACE reads with MiXCR, one entry per CDR3 protein. The data show hundreds of thousands of distinct CDR3 sequences, 12% seen once. The sequencing input was blood, either unsorted or a sorted T cell fraction (not recorded which). The receptors derive from a male donor with ankylosing spondylitis.

This clonotype was recorded a few times. CDR3 DNA: TGCGCCAGCAGCCAAATCCTAGGACAGTCCTCGGGGGAGACCCAGTACTTC. Protein: CASSQILGQSSGETQYF. This chain uses TRBV4-3 with TRBJ2-5, with a possible D match to TRBD1 (6 bases). The V end was cut by 2 bases, the J end by 5 bases, with 21 bases between. CDR1 is LGHNA and CDR2 is YSLEER in the germline V gene. This CDR3 is built from 17 residues.

At least ten counts were recorded for this clonotype. The chain links TRBV6-5 to TRBJ2-7; 9 positions agree with TRBD2. The trim removed 0 bases at V and 2 bases at J, leaving 5 bases unmatched. This CDR3 spans 16 amino acids. Germline values: CDR1 MNHEY, CDR2 SVGAGI. CDR3 protein: CASSYSESGGTYEQYF. CDR3 bases: TGTGCCAGCAGTTACTCGGAGAGCGGGGGGACCTACGAGCAGTACTTC.

The chain combines TRBV5-5 with TRBJ1-5; D is unresolved. V gave up 0 bases and J gave up 4 bases, with 11 bases separating them. The CDR3 sequence is 15 residues long. Germline V gene lookup returns CDR1 SGHKS and CDR2 YYEKEE (reference sequence). The CDR3 region is CASSLVHSTNQPQHF. The CDR3 DNA reads as TGTGCCAGCAGCTTGGTGCATAGCACTAATCAGCCCCAGCATTTT.

This clonotype was seen at least ten times. This chain uses TRBV20-1 with TRBJ2-7; D not resolved. The CDR3 extends over 11 amino acids. Trimming took 0 bases from V and 7 from J, leaving 7 bases between them. Germline V gene lookup returns CDR1 DFQATT and CDR2 SNEGSKA (reference sequence). The CDR3 spells CSARDPQEQYF. CDR3 sequence (DNA): TGCAGTGCTAGAGACCCCCAAGAGCAGTACTTC.

This clonotype occurred many times. V is TRBV20-1 and J is TRBJ2-3; the D gene is possibly TRBD1 (6 bases). V dropped 5 bases and J dropped 3 bases, with 15 bases sitting between them. This CDR3 is built from 14 residues. Germline V gives CDR1 DFQATT, CDR2 SNEGSKA (reference sequence). The chain's CDR3 is CSAFLGGRTDTQYF. The CDR3 DNA is TGCAGTGCTTTTTTAGGGGGTAGGACAGATACGCAGTATTTT.

This clonotype was picked up a small number of times. V and J are TRBV7-2 and TRBJ2-5, with TRBD2 as a possible D gene (5 bases). Germline CDR1 and CDR2: SGHTA and FQGNSA. The CDR3 contains 15 residues. The V end was cut by 4 bases, the J end by 5 bases, with 17 bases between. The CDR3 DNA reads as TGTGCCAGCAGCTCGGGAAGGATCGAAATGGAGACCCAGTACTTC. Translation gives CASSSGRIEMETQYF.

V is TRBV7-2 and J is TRBJ2-1; 11 nucleotides line up with TRBD2. The CDR3 covers 16 residues. The V gene's germline CDR1 is SGHTA and CDR2 FQGNSA. Trimming cost V 3 bases and J 10 bases; bases outside gene matches: 11. The CDR3 region has the DNA TGTGCCAGCAGCTTCTTACGGGCTAGCGGGAGGTGGGAGCAGTTCTTC. It translates to CASSFLRASGRWEQFF.

The chain joins TRBV10-3 to TRBJ2-7, with no clear D. Germline CDR1 and CDR2: ENHRY and SYGVKD. The CDR3 spans 14 residues. V was shortened by 10 bases and J by 3 bases, with 19 bases between the two germline ends. In DNA form, the CDR3 reads TGTGCCACCGGACCGTCCTACAGATTCTACGAGCAGTACTTC. It specifies CATGPSYRFYEQYF.

There are many counts of this clonotype. The chain couples TRBV29-1 to TRBJ2-3, with D tentatively TRBD1 or TRBD2 (5 bases each). This CDR3 is built from 15 residues. Germline V gene data show CDR1 as SQVTM and CDR2 as ANQGSEA. The V gene lost 7 bases and the J gene lost 6 bases, with 23 bases spanning the gap. The CDR3 here is CSAIKPGPNTDTQYF. CDR3 nucleotide sequence: TGCAGCGCGATCAAACCGGGACCCAACACGGATACGCAGTATTTT.

This chain connects TRBV20-1 to TRBJ2-1; 9 nucleotides agree with TRBD2. The CDR3 consists of 16 residues. The V gene's germline CDR1 is DFQATT and CDR2 SNEGSKA (reference sequence). Trimming removed 2 bases from V and 1 base from J; junction bases left unmatched: 6. CDR3 DNA: TGCAGTGCTAGAAGTTATAGCGGGGGTTCCTACAATGAGCAGTTCTTC. This gives the protein CSARSYSGGSYNEQFF.